This record covers a single T cell receptor beta chain. This specimen belongs to a study of blood T cell repertoires in COVID-19. Study-level background: The study drew acute and convalescent COVID-19 samples from the United States, Italy and Spain. The cDNA or gDNA used as material had been derived from T cells, B-cell-depleted T cells, or PBMCs.

Original processing methods: Reference gene primer amplification yielded estimated nucleated cell counts. Here immunoSEQ multiplex PCR was the method, and the copy in TCRdb shows in-frame clones only, minus some. Clone size and V and J calls were adopted from that table, with D and trimming inferred from the DNA. This sample has more than 250,000 clones, with roughly 83% found just once. The V gene's germline CDR1 is MDHEN and CDR2 SYDVKM. The CDR3 is made up of 13 amino acids. With 6 bases removed from V and 3 bases from J, the gap between germline ends came to 12 bases. The TCR originated in a man between 60 and 75 years old who had recovered from COVID-19. The rearrangement uses TRBV28 and TRBJ2-7, with D possibly TRBD1 on 6 matching bases. The sample was peripheral blood. For the CDR3, the DNA is TGTGCCAGCAGCCTTGGACAGATCTACGAGCAGTACTTC. It is translated as CASSLGQIYEQYF. The whole variable domain, remainder taken from reference TRBV28 and TRBJ2-7, is DVKVTQSSRYLVKRTGEKVFLECVQDMDHENMFWYRQDPGLGLRLIYFSYDVKMKEKGDIPEGYSVSREKKERFSLILESASTNQTSMYLCASSLGQIYEQYFGPGTRLTVT.